This passage covers 15 T cell receptor beta chains from one sample sequenced in a study of cytomegalovirus exposure and HLA in healthy donors. Clones were sequenced by immunoSEQ multiplex PCR, and TCRdb holds only the in-frame ones, with some missing. The sample carries about 240,000 clones, approximately 86% recorded once. Sequenced: PBMCs. These receptor sequences come from a woman in her 30s in good health and CMV-seropositive.

The chain uses TRBV5-6 and TRBJ2-3; tentative D call: TRBD2 (5 bases). CDR3 length: 15 residues. CDR1 SGHDT and CDR2 YYEEEE come from the germline V gene. V gave up 7 bases and J gave up 1 base, with 16 bases separating them. CDR3 in DNA: TGTGCCAGCGGAGAGATAGGAGGTGGCACAGATACGCAGTATTTT. It yields the protein CASGEIGGGTDTQYF. The entire variable domain, with the rest obtained from reference TRBV5-6 and TRBJ2-3, is as follows: DAGVTQSPTHLIKTRGQQVTLRCSPKSGHDTVSWYQQALGQGPQFIFQYYEEEERQRGNFPDRFSGHQFPNYSSELNVNALLLGDSALYLCASGEIGGGTDTQYFGPGTRLTVL.

This clone was recorded a few times. The germline gene is not matched at one end of the junction; a read error may be the cause. The V and J genes are TRBV7-7 and TRBJ2-1; 9 nucleotides match TRBD2. CDR3 length equals 16 residues. Germline CDR1 is SSHAT and CDR2 is FNYEAQ (reference sequence). The CDR3, as DNA: TGTGCTAGCAGCTTAGAACGGACTAGCGTGCCCAATGAGCAGTTCTTC. Its translation: CASSLERTSVPNEQFF.

This clone was observed once. The rearrangement joins TRBV29-1 to TRBJ2-3; tentative D call: TRBD2 (6 bases). V lost 6 bases and J 3 bases, leaving 10 bases between the germline ends. Germline V gene data show CDR1 as SQVTM and CDR2 as ANQGSEA. This CDR3 has 12 residues. The chain's CDR3 is CSVDGGTDTQYF. The CDR3 DNA reads as TGCAGCGTCGACGGGGGTACAGATACGCAGTATTTT.

The chain uses TRBV28 and TRBJ2-2, with TRBD1 identical over 9 bases. Trimming took 3 bases from V and 11 from J; bases not matched to a gene: 7. Germline V gene data show CDR1 as MDHEN and CDR2 as SYDVKM. The CDR3 covers 14 residues. For the CDR3, the DNA is TGTGCCAGCAGTTTGACCGGGACAGGGCTTGAGCTGTTTTTT. Its translation: CASSLTGTGLELFF.

This clone was detected only once. V gene TRBV5-1 combines with J gene TRBJ2-7; 8 bases map to TRBD2. The V gene's germline CDR1 is SGHRS and CDR2 YFSETQ. This CDR3 is built from 17 residues. J was trimmed by 3 bases and V by 4 bases; bases with no gene match: 15. CDR3 residues: CASSPGSSGRPDYEQYF. The CDR3 DNA reads TGCGCCAGCAGCCCCGGCAGCAGCGGGAGACCGGACTACGAGCAGTACTTC.

The chain employs TRBV28 and TRBJ2-7, with D maybe TRBD1 (5 bases). The CDR3 has 12 amino acids. Germline V gene sequence: CDR1 MDHEN, CDR2 SYDVKM. Trimming took off 7 bases at V and 3 bases at J, with 10 bases between the two ends. The CDR3 DNA follows: TGTGCCAGCAAGGGGAACCTCTACGAGCAGTACTTC. This codes for CASKGNLYEQYF.

This sequence joins TRBV5-1 and TRBJ2-7; TRBD2 agrees at 8 bases. The CDR3 totals 18 residues. Per germline, CDR1 SGHRS and CDR2 YFSETQ. J gave up 2 bases and V 0 bases, and 13 bases lay outside the gene matches. The DNA of the CDR3 is TGCGCCAGCAGCTTGGTGGGTAGCGGGAACTCCGGGCCCTACGAGCAGTACTTC. This translates into CASSLVGSGNSGPYEQYF.

The V gene is TRBV7-9, the J gene TRBJ1-1; 8 positions agree with TRBD1. V shed 1 base, J shed 6 bases, and the junction held 1 base outside the gene matches. CDR3 length: 13 residues. CDR1 and CDR2 (germline): SEHNR, FQNEAQ (reference sequence). The CDR3 DNA reads as TGTGCCAGCAGCTTAGGGACAGGGTCTGAAGCTTTCTTT. Its protein is CASSLGTGSEAFF.

The table lists this clone with a count of one. The chain links TRBV10-3 to TRBJ1-1; unclear D gene. This CDR3 comprises 15 residues. Trimming shortened V by 4 bases and J by 0 bases, and 12 bases separated the two germline ends. The germline CDR1 and CDR2 sequences are ENHRY and SYGVKD. CDR3 protein: CAISAVSGVNTEAFF. In nucleotides, the CDR3 is TGTGCCATCAGTGCTGTTTCGGGTGTGAACACTGAAGCTTTCTTT.

The chain carries TRBV6-5 and TRBJ2-5, with a weak D call TRBD2 (6 bases). CDR3 length equals 12 residues. The germline V gene has CDR1 MNHEY and CDR2 SVGAGI. V gave up 2 bases and J gave up 5 bases, with 6 bases separating them. CDR3 sequence: CASSYGGETQYF. DNA for the CDR3: TGTGCCAGCAGTTACGGGGGGGAGACCCAGTACTTC.

This chain uses TRBV7-9 with TRBJ2-1; tentative D call: TRBD2 (5 bases). The V and J ends lost 1 base and 13 bases respectively, with 17 bases between them. Looked up from germline, CDR1 is SEHNR and CDR2 is FQNEAQ (reference sequence). This CDR3 has 14 residues. CDR3 coding DNA: TGTGCCAGCAGCTTAGAGATGAAACGGGGATTTCAGTTCTTC. Translated, it gives CASSLEMKRGFQFF.

The V call is TRBV30, the J call TRBJ1-3, with 7 nucleotides matching TRBD1. Germline trimming cut 0 bases from V and 0 bases from J; bases unmatched to any gene: 2. The CDR3 has 15 amino acids. Germline CDR1 reads GTSNPN; CDR2 reads SVGIG (reference sequence). The CDR3: CAWSVQGISGNTIYF. The DNA of the CDR3 is TGTGCCTGGAGTGTACAGGGGATCTCTGGAAACACCATATATTTT.

The CDR3 sequence: CASSYRGRNTEAFF. The CDR3 coding sequence is TGTGCCAGCAGTTACAGGGGTAGGAACACTGAAGCTTTCTTT. The rearrangement links TRBV27 to TRBJ1-1; 7 bases match TRBD1. Germline-derived CDR1 and CDR2 are MNHEY and SMNVEV (reference sequence). V dropped 4 bases and J dropped 1; count of bases not matched to a gene: 3. The CDR3 consists of 14 residues.

The rearrangement uses TRBV27 and TRBJ2-3; TRBD2 aligns across 11 bases. The J segment lost 0 bases and the V segment lost 9 bases, leaving 11 bases of the junction unmatched. Germline assignment: CDR1 MNHEY and CDR2 SMNVEV (reference sequence). This CDR3 has 17 residues. The CDR3 spells CASKGLAASPSTDTQYF. CDR3 DNA sequence: TGTGCCAGTAAGGGACTAGCGGCATCACCTAGCACAGATACGCAGTATTTT.

CDR3 amino acids: CASSFQGEQTYEQYF. CDR3 nucleotide sequence: TGTGCCAGCAGCTTTCAGGGTGAGCAGACCTACGAGCAGTACTTC. The chain has TRBV5-4 and TRBJ2-7; weak D call: TRBD1 (5 bases). The length of the CDR3 is 15 residues. Germline loops: CDR1 SGHNT, CDR2 YYREEE (reference sequence). The V and J ends lost 2 bases and 2 bases respectively, with 14 bases between them.